Listed below are T cell receptor beta chains from one sample, sequenced in a study of T cells in Graves' hyperthyroidism and ophthalmopathy. Each CDR3 protein is one row after TCRdb ran MiXCR on the multiplex PCR reads. The repertoire holds about 290,000 distinct CDR3 sequences, with about 13% as singletons. Sample: blood. The receptor source for this set is a woman between 40 and 50 years old with Graves' hyperthyroidism. Each CDR3 is given with its conserved first and last residue. The D gene is left open where the match is weak. Size is stated for part of the rows, as once, few or many counts, or as a class when the clone is expanded.

v_gene: TRBV2
j_gene: TRBJ2-3
abundance: many
d_gene: -
CDR3nt: TGTGCCACCCGGACCACCCCGGATACGCAGTATTTT
CDR3aa: CATRTTPDTQYF

v_gene: TRBV24-1
j_gene: TRBJ1-5
abundance: many
d_gene: -
CDR3nt: TGTGCCACCAGTGATTTTAGCAATCAGCCCCAGCATTTT
CDR3aa: CATSDFSNQPQHF

v_gene: TRBV27
j_gene: TRBJ2-3
abundance: -
d_gene: TRBD2
CDR3nt: TGTGCCAGCAAGGGACTAGTAACTCAGGGCTTCACAGATACGCAGTATTTT
CDR3aa: CASKGLVTQGFTDTQYF

v_gene: TRBV12-3/TRBV12-4
j_gene: TRBJ2-7
abundance: many
d_gene: TRBD2
CDR3nt: TGTGCCAGCAGTTTCGAGGGCGGGAGCGGGTACGAGCAGTACTTC
CDR3aa: CASSFEGGSGYEQYF

v_gene: TRBV20-1
j_gene: TRBJ2-3
abundance: many
d_gene: -
CDR3nt: TGCAGTGCTAGCGCAAATACGCAGTATTTT
CDR3aa: CSASANTQYF

v_gene: TRBV20-1
j_gene: TRBJ2-7
abundance: many
d_gene: TRBD2
CDR3nt: TGCAGTGCTAGTAAAAGACTAGCGGGAGGGGCCGAGCAGTACTTC
CDR3aa: CSASKRLAGGAEQYF

v_gene: TRBV28
j_gene: TRBJ2-2
abundance: -
d_gene: -
CDR3nt: TGTGCCAGCAGTTTGTACGGAGGGGGCACCGGGGAGCTGTTTTTT
CDR3aa: CASSLYGGGTGELFF

v_gene: TRBV6-1
j_gene: TRBJ1-5
abundance: few
d_gene: -
CDR3nt: TGTGCCAGCGCCGATGGTGGGGAGAGCAATCAGCCCCAGCATTTT
CDR3aa: CASADGGESNQPQHF

v_gene: TRBV2
j_gene: TRBJ1-3
abundance: -
d_gene: -
CDR3nt: TGTGCCAGCAGTGCCGACAGACCGGGGTCTGGAAACACCATATATTTT
CDR3aa: CASSADRPGSGNTIYF

v_gene: TRBV6-1
j_gene: TRBJ2-1
abundance: few
d_gene: -
CDR3nt: TGTGCCAGCAGGATACTAGGGGTAAATGAGCAGCTCTTC
CDR3aa: CASRILGVNEQLF

v_gene: TRBV3-1
j_gene: TRBJ2-7
abundance: -
d_gene: -
CDR3nt: TGTGCCAGCAGCCTCGATGGAGGGGCGCGGGAGCAGTACTTC
CDR3aa: CASSLDGGAREQYF

v_gene: TRBV30
j_gene: TRBJ1-2
abundance: many
d_gene: TRBD1
CDR3nt: TGTGCCACTGGACAGGCCCATGGCTACACCTTC
CDR3aa: CATGQAHGYTF

v_gene: TRBV30
j_gene: TRBJ2-5
abundance: many
d_gene: -
CDR3nt: TGTGCCTGGAGGACTAGTTCCGAGACCCAGTACTTC
CDR3aa: CAWRTSSETQYF

v_gene: TRBV7-2
j_gene: TRBJ2-3
abundance: many
d_gene: -
CDR3nt: TGTGCCAGCAGCTTAGGACAGCGCACAGATACGCAGTATTTT
CDR3aa: CASSLGQRTDTQYF

v_gene: TRBV5-1
j_gene: TRBJ2-1
abundance: many
d_gene: -
CDR3nt: TGCGCCAGCAGCTTGTGGACCAGGGACGTTGGCAATGAGCAGTTCTTC
CDR3aa: CASSLWTRDVGNEQFF

v_gene: TRBV4-1
j_gene: TRBJ2-7
abundance: -
d_gene: TRBD2
CDR3nt: TGCGCCAGCAGCCAAGGGGGGGGACTAGCGGGAGCCTACGGCTACGAGCAGTACTTC
CDR3aa: CASSQGGGLAGAYGYEQYF

v_gene: TRBV12-5
j_gene: TRBJ1-5
abundance: -
d_gene: -
CDR3nt: TGTGCTAGTGGTTTGGTGACCACGGCGGGGGCCCAGCATTTT
CDR3aa: CASGLVTTAGAQHF

v_gene: TRBV5-1
j_gene: TRBJ2-1
abundance: many
d_gene: -
CDR3nt: TGCGCCAGCCGAGGGCAACGTTACAATGAGCAGTTCTTC
CDR3aa: CASRGQRYNEQFF

v_gene: TRBV18
j_gene: TRBJ2-7
abundance: many
d_gene: -
CDR3nt: TGTGCCAGCTCACCCGCAGGGTCCTACGAGCAGTACTTC
CDR3aa: CASSPAGSYEQYF

v_gene: TRBV6-1
j_gene: TRBJ1-2
abundance: many
d_gene: -
CDR3nt: TGTGCCAGCAGTGTAGCCGGCGATGGCTACACCTTC
CDR3aa: CASSVAGDGYTF

v_gene: TRBV19
j_gene: TRBJ1-1
abundance: few
d_gene: -
CDR3nt: TGTGCCAGTAGTATGGGACTCGGAGGGAGCACTGAAGCTTTCTTT
CDR3aa: CASSMGLGGSTEAFF

v_gene: TRBV6-1
j_gene: TRBJ2-1
abundance: many
d_gene: -
CDR3nt: TGTGCCAGCAGTGACCGCGTCAACAATGAGCAGTTCTTC
CDR3aa: CASSDRVNNEQFF

v_gene: TRBV9
j_gene: TRBJ1-2
abundance: many
d_gene: -
CDR3nt: TGTGCCAGCAGCGTAGAATATAGGGGGACGGGCTACACCTTC
CDR3aa: CASSVEYRGTGYTF

v_gene: TRBV7-6
j_gene: TRBJ1-4
abundance: -
d_gene: -
CDR3nt: TGTGCCAGTTCCGACGGACCAACTAATGAAAAACTGTTTTTT
CDR3aa: CASSDGPTNEKLFF

v_gene: TRBV7-8
j_gene: TRBJ2-5
abundance: -
d_gene: TRBD2
CDR3nt: TGTGCCAGCAGCCGCAATAGCGGGAGTGAGACCCAGTACTTC
CDR3aa: CASSRNSGSETQYF

v_gene: TRBV5-1
j_gene: TRBJ1-2
abundance: many
d_gene: TRBD1
CDR3nt: TGCGCCAACAGCGCAGCCCCGGGACAGGGGATTATATATGGCTACACCTTC
CDR3aa: CANSAAPGQGIIYGYTF

v_gene: TRBV12-3/TRBV12-4
j_gene: TRBJ2-2
abundance: few
d_gene: TRBD1
CDR3nt: TGTGCCAGCAGTTTAACAGGGGAGCCCGGGGAGCTGTTTTTT
CDR3aa: CASSLTGEPGELFF

v_gene: TRBV11-2
j_gene: TRBJ2-3
abundance: many
d_gene: TRBD2
CDR3nt: TGTGCCAGCAGCTCTCTGACTAGCGGGGACGCAGATACGCAGTATTTT
CDR3aa: CASSSLTSGDADTQYF

v_gene: TRBV2
j_gene: TRBJ2-7
abundance: many
d_gene: TRBD2
CDR3nt: TGTGCCAGCAGTCGCGGCCTAGCGGGAGCCGAGCAGTACTTC
CDR3aa: CASSRGLAGAEQYF

v_gene: TRBV2
j_gene: TRBJ2-2
abundance: few
d_gene: TRBD2
CDR3nt: TGTGCCAGCGGGTCGCCTAGCGGGTTCACCGGGGAGCTGTTTTTT
CDR3aa: CASGSPSGFTGELFF

v_gene: TRBV7-2
j_gene: TRBJ2-7
abundance: once
d_gene: -
CDR3nt: TGTGCCAGCAGCTCCTCCCACTACGAGCAGTACTTC
CDR3aa: CASSSSHYEQYF

v_gene: TRBV28
j_gene: TRBJ1-1
abundance: -
d_gene: -
CDR3nt: TGTGCCAGCAGTTTTGCTGGGGAGTCAACTGAAGCTTTCTTT
CDR3aa: CASSFAGESTEAFF

v_gene: TRBV25-1
j_gene: TRBJ2-1
abundance: -
d_gene: TRBD2
CDR3nt: TGTGCCAGCAGTGGCTGGACTAGCGGGATTGGGGAGCAGTTCTTC
CDR3aa: CASSGWTSGIGEQFF

v_gene: TRBV7-2
j_gene: TRBJ2-7
abundance: many
d_gene: TRBD1
CDR3nt: TGTGCCAGCAGCTTTTCGGGGACAGCGAACTACGAGCAGTACTTC
CDR3aa: CASSFSGTANYEQYF

v_gene: TRBV4-1
j_gene: TRBJ2-4
abundance: -
d_gene: -
CDR3nt: TGCGCCAGCAGCCCAGTGGGGGTTAAGTCCGTGATGTCCAAAAACATTCAGTACTTC
CDR3aa: CASSPVGVKSVMSKNIQYF

v_gene: TRBV15
j_gene: TRBJ2-3
abundance: -
d_gene: TRBD1
CDR3nt: TGTGCCACCAGCAGCTACAGGGGTGAGACGCAGTATTTT
CDR3aa: CATSSYRGETQYF